What follows are 20 T cell receptor beta chains derived from one specimen sequenced in a study of read filtering for tumor transcriptome and immune sequencing. The library was built from about 400 ng RNA with molecular barcoded adaptors for alpha/delta and beta/gamma chains. MiXCR, run by TCRdb on the reads, gives a single entry per CDR3 protein. There are around 140,000 distinct CDR3 sequences in the sample; under 15% occur only once, and more than 6.5% lies in the top ten. The source material was a population of CD138-negative cells sorted from bone marrow. Receptors originate from a donor at least 40 years old with multiple myeloma.

This clonotype was counted many times. V gene TRBV20-1 combines with J gene TRBJ2-2, with D hard to call. CDR1 is DFQATT, CDR2 SNEGSKA, per germline (reference sequence). V was pared by 3 bases and J by 1 base, with 15 bases between. The CDR3 totals 16 residues. In DNA form, the CDR3 reads TGCAGTGCTAGGGCCTCTAGATTTCGGAACACCGGGGAGCTGTTTTTT. Translating gives CSARASRFRNTGELFF.

This clonotype occurred many times. The chain has TRBV12-3 or TRBV12-4 and TRBJ1-2; 8 positions match TRBD1. V shed 5 bases and J 4 bases; nucleotides not matched to a gene: 6. CDR3 size: 14 residues. CDR3 protein: CASSGPGQVYGYTF. CDR3 DNA sequence: TGTGCCAGCAGTGGACCGGGACAGGTCTATGGCTACACCTTC.

Many counts were recorded for this clonotype. This sequence joins TRBV12-3 or TRBV12-4 and TRBJ1-6, with a tentative D call TRBD1 (5 bases). The ends were cut back, 3 bases at V and 4 bases at J, with 16 bases in the middle. This CDR3 contains 17 residues. As DNA, the CDR3 is TGTGCCAGCAGTTTCTCCCAGGGCAAGCGTTATAATTCACCCCTCCACTTT. Translation gives CASSFSQGKRYNSPLHF.

This clonotype showed up many times. The chain joins TRBV19 to TRBJ2-1; D is unresolved. V gave up 4 bases and J gave up 0 bases, with 10 bases separating them. CDR1 LNHDA and CDR2 SQIVND come from the germline V gene (reference sequence). The CDR3 contains 15 residues. The DNA of the CDR3 is TGTGCCAGTAGTAATAGCTGGAGCTCCTACAATGAGCAGTTCTTC. This sequence encodes CASSNSWSSYNEQFF.

This clonotype was detected only a few times. A much larger clone differs from this one at a single base, so this may be a read error. The rearrangement links TRBV29-1 to TRBJ2-5, with D possibly matching TRBD1 (5 bases). CDR1 is SQVTM, CDR2 ANQGSEA, per germline. The CDR3 length is 10 residues. CDR3: CSAGQGQLNF. The CDR3 DNA is TGCAGCGCTGGGCAGGGCCAATTGAACTTC.

In its sample, this clonotype was seen many times. This chain joins TRBV7-9 and TRBJ2-1; 15 bases map to TRBD2. The CDR3 length is 17 residues. V gave up 5 bases and J gave up 3 bases; unmatched junction bases: 5. Germline V gene data show CDR1 as SEHNR and CDR2 as FQNEAQ (reference sequence). The DNA for the CDR3 is TGTGCCAGCAGCATCGGGACTAGCGGGAGGAGCTACAATGAGCAGTTCTTC. Protein sequence: CASSIGTSGRSYNEQFF.

This clonotype occurred many times. This rearrangement joins TRBV4-1 to TRBJ1-1; 9 bases line up with TRBD1. Germline V CDR1 and CDR2: MGHRA, YSYEKL. Trimming at V came to 3 bases and at J to 3 bases, leaving 5 bases not matched to a gene. The CDR3 sequence is 15 residues long. DNA for the CDR3: TGCGCCAGCAGCCAGGACAGGGGCGCGGACACTGAAGCTTTCTTT. Its translation is CASSQDRGADTEAFF.

This clonotype was counted at least ten times. The V call is TRBV10-2, the J call TRBJ1-5, with D perhaps TRBD1 (6 bases). The ends were cut back, 0 bases at V and 5 bases at J, with 11 bases in the middle. Germline CDR1 is WSHSY and CDR2 is SAAADI. The CDR3 is 15 residues long. The CDR3 DNA reads as TGCGCCAGCAGTGAGTCCACAGGGCCATATCAGCCCCAGCATTTT. This codes for CASSESTGPYQPQHF.

This clonotype was detected many times. The chain couples TRBV15 to TRBJ2-1; D not resolved. The germline gives CDR1 LNHNV, CDR2 YYDKDF (reference sequence). The CDR3 has 14 amino acids. V lost 0 bases and J lost 7, with 10 bases in between. Here the CDR3 DNA reads TGTGCCACCAGCAGAGATCCGGCAGGTAATGAGCAGTTCTTC. This encodes CATSRDPAGNEQFF.

Many counts were recorded for this clonotype. The chain combines TRBV29-1 with TRBJ1-1; D is ambiguous. CDR3 length: 13 amino acids. The V end was cut by 7 bases, the J end by 4 bases, with 16 bases between. Looked up from germline, CDR1 is SQVTM and CDR2 is ANQGSEA. The CDR3 spells CSAVPRSGTEAFF. In DNA form, the CDR3 reads TGCAGCGCCGTACCCCGGTCGGGCACTGAAGCTTTCTTT.

This clonotype was observed many times. This rearrangement joins TRBV6-5 to TRBJ2-7; D might be TRBD2 (6 bases). This CDR3 is 14 amino acids long. From germline, CDR1 is MNHEY and CDR2 SVGAGI. The V end lost 4 bases, the J end lost 7 bases, and 17 bases lay between the germline ends. The CDR3 spells CASSSRGLAGEQYF. CDR3 bases: TGTGCCAGCAGTTCCCGGGGACTTGCGGGGGAGCAGTACTTC.

This clonotype was picked up many times. The chain carries TRBV10-1 and TRBJ2-7; D assignment may be TRBD1 or TRBD2 (6 bases each). V gave up 0 bases and J gave up 3 bases, with 18 bases separating them. CDR3 length equals 17 residues. Germline CDR1 is WNHNN and CDR2 is SYGVQD (reference sequence). CDR3 DNA: TGCGCCAGCAGTGAGTCTATGGTGGGGGGCCCACACTACGAGCAGTACTTC. It is translated as CASSESMVGGPHYEQYF.

The chain employs TRBV11-2 and TRBJ2-5; no clear D gene. Trimming shortened V by 1 base and J by 1 base, and 10 bases separated the two germline ends. CDR3 length equals 15 residues. CDR1 and CDR2 from the germline V gene are SGHAT and FQNNGV. Here the CDR3 DNA reads TGTGCCAGCAGCTTAGTTACCGGGCTCCAAGAGACCCAGTACTTC. It codes for CASSLVTGLQETQYF.

This chain uses TRBV29-1 with TRBJ2-1, with TRBD2 matching over 8 bases. The CDR3 is made up of 14 amino acids. After removal of 4 bases from V and 7 bases from J, the junction contained 9 bases not matched to a gene. Germline CDR1 is SQVTM and CDR2 is ANQGSEA. The DNA for the CDR3 is TGCAGCGTTGTGAGACTAGCGACCTGGAATGAGCAGTTCTTC. Amino acids: CSVVRLATWNEQFF.

This clonotype was seen repeatedly, ten times or more. The chain recombines TRBV15 with TRBJ1-1; no clear D. CDR3 size: 14 residues. V lost 2 bases and J lost 7, with 14 bases in between. From germline, CDR1 is LNHNV and CDR2 YYDKDF (reference sequence). CDR3 DNA sequence: TGTGCCACCAGCAGACGCCTGGATTTGGGTGAAGCTTTCTTT. Translated: CATSRRLDLGEAFF.

There are many counts of this clonotype. This chain connects TRBV11-2 to TRBJ2-5; tentative D call: TRBD2 (6 bases). The germline gives CDR1 SGHAT, CDR2 FQNNGV. V was clipped by 6 bases and J by 6 bases, with 14 bases between them. CDR3 length equals 13 residues. The DNA for the CDR3 is TGTGCCAGCAGACCCCTAGCGCGGCAGACCCAGTACTTC. This encodes CASRPLARQTQYF.

This clonotype was counted many times. The gene calls are TRBV18 and TRBJ2-2; 9 bases match TRBD2. This CDR3 is 15 amino acids long. Germline V gives CDR1 KGHSH, CDR2 LQKENI. The V segment lost 2 bases and the J segment 5 bases; nucleotides outside the gene matches: 3. The DNA for the CDR3 is TGTGCCAGCTCACCAGTAGCGGGAGTGACCGGGGAGCTGTTTTTT. This codes for CASSPVAGVTGELFF.

The gene calls are TRBV2 and TRBJ2-7, with 10 bases aligning to TRBD1. CDR3 length: 15 residues. V shed 6 bases and J 0 bases; nucleotides not matched to a gene: 5. Looked up from germline, CDR1 is SNHLY and CDR2 is FYNNEI. Written as DNA, the CDR3 is TGTGCCAGCAGGGTCGACAGGGGGCCCTCCTACGAGCAGTACTTC. It encodes CASRVDRGPSYEQYF.

This clonotype was recorded many times. The rearrangement joins TRBV29-1 to TRBJ2-5; 12 positions agree with TRBD2. The CDR3 covers 14 residues. Germline V gene sequence: CDR1 SQVTM, CDR2 ANQGSEA. V shed 4 bases, J shed 3 bases, and the junction held 3 bases outside the gene matches. The DNA for the CDR3 is TGCAGCGTTGCTAGCGGGAGGGCAAAAGAGACCCAGTACTTC. It encodes CSVASGRAKETQYF.

This clonotype appeared a few times. This may come from a read error, since a much larger clone is one base off. This CDR3 fails to terminate in the conserved phenylalanine or tryptophan, so it likely reflects a read error. The V gene is TRBV11-3, the J gene TRBJ2-1, with 11 bases aligning to TRBD2. V was pared by 1 base and J by 2 bases, with 10 bases of the junction left unmatched. CDR1 is SGHNT and CDR2 is YENEEA in the germline V gene. There are 19 residues in the CDR3. The CDR3 region has the DNA TGTGCCAGCAGCTTAGGACTAGCGGGAAAGGTGAGGACCTACAATGAGCAGTTCCTC. Protein: CASSLGLAGKVRTYNEQFL.